One sample yielded the 26 T cell receptor beta chains listed below, sequenced in a study of spatial heterogeneity in lung cancer. In TCRdb, the 5' RACE reads were re-called with MiXCR into one record per CDR3 protein. The sample lists approximately 110,000 distinct CDR3 sequences; about 10% were seen once. Time point meaning: blood at routine non-recurrence follow-up after resection. The material was PBMCs, obtained at follow-up. The receptor set was obtained from a female donor with early-stage non-small cell lung cancer.

In this sample, this clonotype turned up many times. The V gene is TRBV7-9, the J gene TRBJ2-7, with D uncertain. This CDR3 comprises 12 residues. Trimming shortened V by 6 bases and J by 2 bases, and 8 bases separated the two germline ends. The V gene's germline CDR1 is SEHNR and CDR2 FQNEAQ (reference sequence). CDR3 nucleotides: TGTGCCAGCAGGGCTTGGGCCTACGAGCAGTACTTC. This gives the protein CASRAWAYEQYF.

This clonotype has a count of ten or more. The chain recombines TRBV28 with TRBJ2-7; D ambiguous. The V end lost 6 bases, the J end lost 0 bases, and 12 bases lay between the germline ends. Germline CDR1 MDHEN, CDR2 SYDVKM. CDR3 length equals 14 residues. The CDR3 loop reads CASRNTRISYEQYF. The CDR3 DNA sequence: TGTGCCAGCAGGAATACACGAATCTCCTACGAGCAGTACTTC. Complete variable domain (other parts from reference TRBV28 and TRBJ2-7): DVKVTQSSRYLVKRTGEKVFLECVQDMDHENMFWYRQDPGLGLRLIYFSYDVKMKEKGDIPEGYSVSREKKERFSLILESASTNQTSMYLCASRNTRISYEQYFGPGTRLTVT.

This clonotype has at least ten counts. J is TRBJ1-1 and V is TRBV20-1, with a possible D match to TRBD1 (6 bases). The CDR3 sequence is 16 residues long. Trimming cost V 0 bases and J 0 bases, with 14 bases left between them. Germline-derived CDR1 and CDR2 are DFQATT and SNEGSKA (reference sequence). CDR3 amino acids: CSARDFQGMMNTEAFF. As DNA, the CDR3 is TGCAGTGCTAGAGATTTCCAGGGGATGATGAACACTGAAGCTTTCTTT.

This clonotype was seen a few times. V and J are TRBV2 and TRBJ2-2, with D possibly being TRBD1 (5 bases). The CDR3 totals 13 residues. The germline V gene encodes CDR1 SNHLY and CDR2 FYNNEI. With 8 bases removed from V and 4 bases from J, the gap between germline ends came to 11 bases. CDR3 coding DNA: TGTGCCAGCGGGTCAGGGATCACCGGGGAGCTGTTTTTT. This codes for CASGSGITGELFF.

V gene TRBV6-5 combines with J gene TRBJ1-1; a weak D match, TRBD1 (6 bases). The germline V gene encodes CDR1 MNHEY and CDR2 SVGAGI. The CDR3 totals 14 residues. Trimming shortened V by 6 bases and J by 7 bases, and 18 bases separated the two germline ends. The CDR3 bases are TGTGCCAGCAGCTCCGGGTATGGGGGCCGTGAAGCTTTCTTT. Its protein is CASSSGYGGREAFF.

About this clonotype: Mismatch with germline at one junction end may stem from a read error. This chain uses TRBV6-6 with TRBJ1-3; the match to TRBD1 covers 9 bases. Germline CDR1 is MNHNY and CDR2 is SVGAGI (reference sequence). The CDR3 is made up of 16 amino acids. The CDR3 spells CASSASGTGKGSTIYF. The CDR3 DNA reads TGTGCCAGCAGTGCCTCGGGGACAGGGAAGGGAAGCACCATATATTTT.

The V and J genes are TRBV5-1 and TRBJ1-1, with D possibly TRBD1 on 5 matching bases. The CDR3 length is 15 residues. The V gene's germline CDR1 is SGHRS and CDR2 YFSETQ. V was clipped by 4 bases and J by 1 base, with 14 bases between them. The CDR3 nucleotides are TGCGCCAGCAGCAGATCAGGGATCCCGAACACTGAAGCTTTCTTT. This encodes CASSRSGIPNTEAFF.

This clonotype was found many times. This rearrangement joins TRBV12-3 or TRBV12-4 to TRBJ2-5; 7 nucleotides line up with TRBD2. The V and J ends lost 2 bases and 5 bases, in that order; junction bases with no gene match: 8. This CDR3 has 15 amino acids. Here the CDR3 reads CASSLFSRESETQYF. In DNA, the CDR3 is TGTGCCAGCAGTTTATTCTCGCGGGAGTCGGAGACCCAGTACTTC.

The J gene is TRBJ2-7, the V gene TRBV7-2; 9 positions agree with TRBD1. V shed 3 bases, J shed 1 base, and the junction held 1 base outside the gene matches. In germline, CDR1 is SGHTA, CDR2 FQGNSA. This CDR3 has 14 residues. The chain's CDR3 is CASSFGQGSYEQYF. The CDR3 DNA reads TGTGCCAGCAGCTTCGGACAGGGGTCCTACGAGCAGTACTTC.

In its sample, this clonotype was seen many times. This chain's CDR3 is CATSDSAQETQYF. Written as DNA, the CDR3 is TGTGCCACCAGTGATTCAGCACAAGAGACCCAGTACTTC. The genes are TRBV24-1 and TRBJ2-5, with D unclear. Trimming cost V 2 bases and J 2 bases, with 5 bases left between them. The germline CDR1 and CDR2 sequences are KGHDR and SFDVKD. The CDR3 spans 13 residues.

In its sample, this clonotype was seen many times. J is TRBJ2-3 and V is TRBV6-1; tentatively, D is TRBD1 or TRBD2 (5 bases each). Trimming left V 4 bases short and J 2 bases short, with 10 bases between. Per the germline V gene, CDR1 is MNHNS and CDR2 is SASEGT. The CDR3 length is 14 residues. The CDR3: CASSARGLTDTQYF. CDR3 DNA sequence: TGTGCCAGCAGTGCGAGGGGCCTCACAGATACGCAGTATTTT.

This clonotype was detected only a few times. The J gene is TRBJ1-6, the V gene TRBV7-2, with D maybe TRBD1 (6 bases). Germline V lookup: CDR1 SGHTA, CDR2 FQGNSA. V lost 2 bases and J 8 bases, leaving 31 bases between the germline ends. The CDR3 contains 21 residues. The CDR3 sequence: CASSLLLSGSRGRRGYSPLHF. DNA for the CDR3: TGTGCCAGCAGCTTATTACTTTCCGGCTCTCGGGGGCGCAGGGGATATTCACCCCTCCACTTT.

This clonotype appeared many times. CDR3 sequence: CASLRMTGNTIYF. CDR3 sequence (DNA): TGTGCCAGCCTCCGGATGACTGGAAACACCATATATTTT. V usage is TRBV6-2 or TRBV6-3 and J usage is TRBJ1-3; D unresolved. The CDR3 is 13 residues long. V was clipped by 8 bases and J by 2 bases, with 10 bases between them. Germline lookup yields CDR1 MNHEY and CDR2 SVGEGT.

This clonotype was recorded many times. This sequence joins TRBV7-6 and TRBJ2-1; D is ambiguous. This CDR3 comprises 15 residues. V was cut by 5 bases and J by 4 bases, with 15 bases left in between. Germline lookup yields CDR1 SGHVS and CDR2 FNYEAQ. CDR3 sequence: CASSDPVSRYNEQFF. CDR3 DNA sequence: TGTGCCAGCAGCGACCCCGTCTCCCGATACAATGAGCAGTTCTTC.

The table lists this clonotype with many counts. This rearrangement joins TRBV4-3 to TRBJ2-2, with 11 bases that match TRBD2. With 1 base clipped from V and 4 bases from J, the junction kept 5 bases outside the gene matches. Germline loops: CDR1 LGHNA, CDR2 YSLEER. The CDR3 length is 17 residues. The CDR3 nucleotides read TGCGCCAGCAGCCAAGGCGGGACTAGCGGATTCACCGGGGAGCTGTTTTTT. Residues: CASSQGGTSGFTGELFF.

The V gene is TRBV19, the J gene TRBJ2-2, with D possibly matching TRBD2 (6 bases). V gave up 7 bases and J gave up 1 base, with 10 bases separating them. The CDR3 totals 14 residues. Germline V CDR1 and CDR2: LNHDA, SQIVND (reference sequence). CDR3 sequence: CASIRRGNTGELFF. CDR3 coding DNA: TGTGCCAGTATCAGGAGGGGGAACACCGGGGAGCTGTTTTTT.

The chain has TRBV28 and TRBJ1-4; D gene uncertain. Germline V gene data show CDR1 as MDHEN and CDR2 as SYDVKM. The CDR3 consists of 14 residues. Trimming shortened V by 2 bases and J by 3 bases, and 7 bases separated the two germline ends. This CDR3 reads CASSLGIANEKLFF. CDR3 nucleotide sequence: TGTGCCAGCAGTTTAGGGATAGCTAATGAAAAACTGTTTTTT.

The chain combines TRBV6-5 with TRBJ2-1, with TRBD2 matching over 10 bases. This CDR3 has 16 residues. Germline CDR1 MNHEY, CDR2 SVGAGI. J was trimmed by 8 bases and V by 1 base; bases with no gene match: 8. The CDR3 loop reads CASSYFRLAGDYEQFF. DNA for the CDR3: TGTGCCAGCAGTTACTTTCGGCTAGCGGGAGACTATGAGCAGTTCTTC.

This clonotype occurred a few times. The chain recombines TRBV11-1 with TRBJ2-2; TRBD2 aligns across 7 bases. V shed 0 bases and J 6 bases; nucleotides not matched to a gene: 7. The germline CDR1 and CDR2 sequences are SGHAT and FQDESV (reference sequence). CDR3 length: 16 amino acids. CDR3 sequence reads: CASSLAAAGEAGELFF. In DNA form, the CDR3 reads TGTGCCAGCAGCTTAGCCGCCGCGGGAGAAGCCGGGGAGCTGTTTTTT.

This clonotype occurred a few times. This chain connects TRBV27 to TRBJ2-1; 15 bases match TRBD2. Germline trimming cut 1 base from V and 9 bases from J; bases unmatched to any gene: 1. Per the germline V gene, CDR1 is MNHEY and CDR2 is SMNVEV (reference sequence). The length of the CDR3 is 15 residues. The CDR3 region is CASSLWGLAGGEQFF. Written as DNA, the CDR3 is TGTGCCAGCAGTTTATGGGGACTAGCGGGAGGTGAGCAGTTCTTC.

This clonotype has a handful of counts. The chain couples TRBV2 to TRBJ2-1; 7 bases fit TRBD2. CDR1 is SNHLY and CDR2 is FYNNEI in the germline V gene. The length of the CDR3 is 15 residues. Trimming cost V 6 bases and J 2 bases; bases outside gene matches: 7. CDR3 sequence (DNA): TGTGCCAGCAGGCTGCGACTAGCCGCCTACAATGAGCAGTTCTTC. Its protein is CASRLRLAAYNEQFF. The full variable domain, rest sourced from reference TRBV2 and TRBJ2-1, is EPEVTQTPSHQVTQMGQEVILRCVPISNHLYFYWYRQILGQKVEFLVSFYNNEISEKSEIFDDQFSVERPDGSNFTLKIRSTKLEDSAMYFCASRLRLAAYNEQFFGPGTRLTVL.

The chain employs TRBV28 and TRBJ2-5; 7 bases agree with TRBD1. J lost 4 bases, V lost 1 base, and 3 bases had no gene match. This CDR3 region has 14 residues. Germline assignment: CDR1 MDHEN and CDR2 SYDVKM. CDR3 coding DNA: TGTGCCAGCAGTTTATCCGGGACAGCAGAGACCCAGTACTTC. Protein: CASSLSGTAETQYF.

The genes are TRBV6-5 and TRBJ2-2; possible D gene TRBD2, 6 bases. Per germline, CDR1 MNHEY and CDR2 SVGAGI. The CDR3 spans 15 residues. V was clipped by 7 bases and J by 4 bases, with 16 bases between them. The CDR3 nucleotides are TGTGCCAGCAATTTCGGGCGGGGAGGCACCGGGGAGCTGTTTTTT. Protein product: CASNFGRGGTGELFF.

The J gene is TRBJ2-1, the V gene TRBV5-1; D is possibly TRBD2 (6 bases). The V and J ends lost 2 bases and 1 base respectively, with 13 bases between them. CDR3 length: 16 residues. CDR1 is SGHRS, CDR2 YFSETQ, per germline. Here the CDR3 reads CASSFGASESYNEQFF. CDR3 DNA: TGCGCCAGCAGCTTTGGGGCTAGCGAGTCCTACAATGAGCAGTTCTTC.

In this sample, this clonotype turned up many times. V is TRBV28 and J is TRBJ1-6; TRBD1 might be the D (6 bases). Germline assignment: CDR1 MDHEN and CDR2 SYDVKM. CDR3 length equals 13 residues. Trimming shortened V by 7 bases and J by 7 bases, and 11 bases separated the two germline ends. CDR3 in amino acids: CASKTGTNSPLHF. The CDR3 DNA reads TGTGCCAGCAAGACAGGAACCAATTCACCCCTCCACTTT.

The chain couples TRBV20-1 to TRBJ2-4, with D hard to call. Germline CDR1 reads DFQATT; CDR2 reads SNEGSKA (reference sequence). This CDR3 comprises 15 residues. Between the trimmed V and J ends, which lost 3 bases and 0 bases, there was a span of 12 bases. The DNA for the CDR3 is TGCAGTGCTAGCCGGGCCCCAGTAGCCAAAAACATTCAGTACTTC. This gives the protein CSASRAPVAKNIQYF.